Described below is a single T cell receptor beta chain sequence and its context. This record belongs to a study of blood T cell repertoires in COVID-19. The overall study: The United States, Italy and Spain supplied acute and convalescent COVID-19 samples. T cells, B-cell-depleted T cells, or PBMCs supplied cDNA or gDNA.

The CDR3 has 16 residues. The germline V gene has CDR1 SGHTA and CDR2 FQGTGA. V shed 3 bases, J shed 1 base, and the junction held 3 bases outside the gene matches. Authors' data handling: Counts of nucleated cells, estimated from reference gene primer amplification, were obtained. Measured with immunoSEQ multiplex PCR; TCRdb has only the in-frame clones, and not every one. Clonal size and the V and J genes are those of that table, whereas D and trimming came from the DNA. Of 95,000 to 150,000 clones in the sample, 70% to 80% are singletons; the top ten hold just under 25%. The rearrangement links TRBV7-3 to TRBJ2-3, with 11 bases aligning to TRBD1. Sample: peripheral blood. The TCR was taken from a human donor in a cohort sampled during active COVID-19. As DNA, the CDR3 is TGTGCCAGCAGCTTCCGGACAGGGGGCGGCACAGATACGCAGTATTTT. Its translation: CASSFRTGGGTDTQYF.